The 28 T cell receptor beta chains presented below share a single source sample, sequenced in a study of type 1 regulatory T cells. No antigen has been identified for these receptors. Via MiXCR, TCRdb re-called the reads, giving one row per CDR3 protein. The profile covers about 24,000 distinct CDR3 sequences, with 72% appearing a single time and roughly 13% taken by the ten largest. Sequencing was performed on cultured T cells, either the whole culture or a sorted T cell fraction (not recorded which). Specified subset: Tr1-enriched cell product generated in vitro against host alloantigens. Every receptor here comes from a human donor in good health.

This clonotype was observed a single time. This chain joins TRBV11-2 and TRBJ1-1, with D uncertain. V gave up 8 bases and J gave up 1 base, with 14 bases separating them. From germline, CDR1 is SGHAT and CDR2 FQNNGV. The length of the CDR3 is 14 residues. For the CDR3, the DNA is TGTGCCAGCTCCCAAGCACAATGGAACACTGAAGCTTTCTTT. Its translation: CASSQAQWNTEAFF. Looking up the rest from reference TRBV11-2 and TRBJ1-1 gives the full variable domain: EAGVAQSPRYKIIEKRQSVAFWCNPISGHATLYWYQQILGQGPKLLIQFQNNGVVDDSQLPKDRFSAERLKGVDSTLKIQPAKLEDSAVYLCASSQAQWNTEAFFGQGTRLTVV.

In its sample, this clonotype was seen a few times. The V call is TRBV4-1, the J call TRBJ1-3; D gene ambiguous. Germline CDR1 MGHRA, CDR2 YSYEKL. The V gene lost 1 base and the J gene lost 0 bases, with 10 bases spanning the gap. The CDR3 covers 16 residues. CDR3 nucleotide sequence: TGCGCCAGCAGCCAAGCCTACAGTCTCTCTGGAAACACCATATATTTT. Translating gives CASSQAYSLSGNTIYF.

The rearrangement links TRBV12-3 or TRBV12-4 to TRBJ2-6, with 9 bases aligning to TRBD1. This CDR3 is built from 16 residues. V dropped 7 bases and J dropped 2; count of bases not matched to a gene: 6. Here the CDR3 DNA reads TGTGCCAGCAACAGGGGGCGCGGAGCTGGGGCCAACGTCCTGACTTTC. Translated, it gives CASNRGRGAGANVLTF.

The CDR3 DNA is TGTGCCACCAGCACAAATAAAGTTAGCACAGATACGCAGTATTTT. The encoded protein is CATSTNKVSTDTQYF. The rearrangement uses TRBV15 and TRBJ2-3; D is unresolved. V was shortened by 4 bases and J by 0 bases, with 11 bases between the two germline ends. The CDR3 is 15 amino acids. Germline V CDR1 and CDR2: LNHNV, YYDKDF (reference sequence).

The genes are TRBV10-2 and TRBJ2-1; either TRBD1 or TRBD2 may fit D (5 bases each). V was trimmed by 5 bases and J by 0 bases, leaving 11 bases between them. CDR1 is WSHSY and CDR2 is SAAADI in the germline V gene. The CDR3 is 15 amino acids. CDR3 protein: CASSRSGASYNEQFF. The CDR3 DNA follows: TGCGCCAGCAGTAGGTCCGGGGCCTCCTACAATGAGCAGTTCTTC.

To note about this clonotype: The CDR3 carries no conserved terminal phenylalanine or tryptophan, so it likely arises from a read error. The chain carries TRBV12-3 or TRBV12-4 and TRBJ2-5, with no clear D. The CDR3 spans 13 residues. V lost 2 bases, J lost 7 bases, and 11 bases lay in between. CDR3 nucleotide sequence: TGTGCCAGCAGTTTACCACCTCCGAGGACCCAGTACTTA. Translating it yields CASSLPPPRTQYL.

This chain uses TRBV12-3 or TRBV12-4 with TRBJ2-3; D tentatively reads TRBD1 or TRBD2 (5 bases each). The CDR3 is made up of 15 amino acids. V was cut by 4 bases and J by 3 bases, with 14 bases left in between. The CDR3 reads CASSSGTLGTDTQYF. DNA of the CDR3: TGTGCCAGCAGTTCTGGGACGCTGGGTACAGATACGCAGTATTTT.

The chain is built from TRBV20-1 and TRBJ1-1; unclear D gene. CDR3 length: 14 amino acids. Trimming took 2 bases from V and 7 from J, leaving 17 bases between them. Germline CDR1 reads DFQATT; CDR2 reads SNEGSKA (reference sequence). The CDR3 here is CSARLGAGRNEAFF. Written as DNA, the CDR3 is TGCAGTGCTAGACTCGGTGCAGGCAGAAATGAAGCTTTCTTT.

This clonotype came up a few times. DNA for the CDR3: TGTGCCAGCAGTTCCTCCGGGGTCGTAGCCACCGATAACTATGGCTACACCTTC. Amino acids: CASSSSGVVATDNYGYTF. This rearrangement joins TRBV28 to TRBJ1-2; the D is unclear. The germline V gene has CDR1 MDHEN and CDR2 SYDVKM. V was trimmed by 4 bases and J by 1 base, leaving 22 bases between them. The CDR3 runs 18 residues.

Written as DNA, the CDR3 is TGTGCCAGCAGCTCTAGGACTAGCGGGGGCCGAGAGACCCAGTACTTC. Translation gives CASSSRTSGGRETQYF. The chain employs TRBV5-5 and TRBJ2-5; 13 bases map to TRBD2. After removal of 3 bases from V and 4 bases from J, the junction contained 6 bases not matched to a gene. This CDR3 comprises 16 residues. Germline V lookup: CDR1 SGHKS, CDR2 YYEKEE (reference sequence). The variable domain in full, with the rest retrieved from reference TRBV5-5 and TRBJ2-5, is DAGVTQSPTHLIKTRGQQVTLRCSPISGHKSVSWYQQVLGQGPQFIFQYYEKEERGRGNFPDRFSARQFPNYSSELNVNALLLGDSALYLCASSSRTSGGRETQYFGPGTRLLVL.

The chain employs TRBV5-1 and TRBJ2-3, with TRBD2 as a possible D gene (6 bases). Trimming shortened V by 0 bases and J by 0 bases, and 11 bases separated the two germline ends. The germline V gene has CDR1 SGHRS and CDR2 YFSETQ. The CDR3 totals 16 residues. The CDR3 DNA sequence: TGCGCCAGCAGCTTGGATCTCGCGGGGAGCACAGATACGCAGTATTTT. Translating it yields CASSLDLAGSTDTQYF.

The V gene is TRBV5-4, the J gene TRBJ2-3; 9 positions agree with TRBD2. This CDR3 comprises 16 residues. V dropped 4 bases and J dropped 1; count of bases not matched to a gene: 7. Germline V lookup: CDR1 SGHNT, CDR2 YYREEE (reference sequence). CDR3 bases: TGTGCCAGCAGCCCAGCGGCGGGGGGGCGCACAGATACGCAGTATTTT. Its translation is CASSPAAGGRTDTQYF.

This clonotype was seen more than once but under ten times. The chain couples TRBV20-1 to TRBJ1-6; 9 positions match TRBD1. Trimming at V came to 1 base and at J to 1 base, leaving 8 bases not matched to a gene. In germline, CDR1 is DFQATT, CDR2 SNEGSKA (reference sequence). The CDR3 has 18 residues. The chain's CDR3 is CSARVAGQGISYNSPLHF. The DNA for the CDR3 is TGCAGTGCTAGAGTCGCGGGACAGGGTATATCCTATAATTCACCCCTCCACTTT.

J is TRBJ2-3 and V is TRBV10-3; D is perhaps TRBD1 (6 bases). V lost 2 bases and J lost 3, with 36 bases in between. Germline-derived CDR1 and CDR2 are ENHRY and SYGVKD. There are 23 residues in the CDR3. Here the CDR3 reads CAISEPDSLDRFAGGRSTDTQYF. The CDR3 coding sequence is TGTGCCATCAGTGAGCCGGATAGCCTCGACAGGTTCGCGGGTGGGCGGTCGACAGATACGCAGTATTTT.

The rearrangement joins TRBV28 to TRBJ1-5, with D tentatively TRBD1 (5 bases). The CDR3 contains 18 residues. In germline, CDR1 is MDHEN, CDR2 SYDVKM. Trimming took 6 bases from V and 1 from J, leaving 22 bases between them. CDR3 sequence: CASRYPGNGGGSNQPQHF. The CDR3 bases are TGTGCCAGCAGATATCCCGGCAACGGGGGGGGAAGCAATCAGCCCCAGCATTTT. The whole variable domain, filled in from reference TRBV28 and TRBJ1-5, reads DVKVTQSSRYLVKRTGEKVFLECVQDMDHENMFWYRQDPGLGLRLIYFSYDVKMKEKGDIPEGYSVSREKKERFSLILESASTNQTSMYLCASRYPGNGGGSNQPQHFGDGTRLSIL.

DNA of the CDR3: TGCGCCAGCAGCCAAGATCATTGGGGTGGCTATGGCTACACCTTC. It yields the protein CASSQDHWGGYGYTF. V and J are TRBV4-3 and TRBJ1-2; D not resolved. The V end was cut by 0 bases, the J end by 4 bases, with 12 bases between. CDR3 length equals 15 residues. Germline V gene sequence: CDR1 LGHNA, CDR2 YSLEER.

The CDR3 region is CATGAAGTAGEQYF. CDR3 DNA: TGTGCCACGGGGGCAGCGGGGACCGCTGGGGAGCAGTACTTC. The chain uses TRBV10-3 and TRBJ2-7, with D possibly TRBD2 on 7 matching bases. The germline CDR1 and CDR2 sequences are ENHRY and SYGVKD. Trimming pared 10 bases from V and 7 bases from J, leaving 23 bases between. The CDR3 is 14 amino acids.

CDR3 sequence reads: CARSCPRDRGLDQPQHF. The CDR3 region has the DNA TGTGCCAGAAGCTGTCCCCGGGACAGGGGGCTAGATCAGCCCCAGCATTTT. The rearrangement joins TRBV5-3 to TRBJ1-5; 12 bases map to TRBD1. TRBV5-3 is reported as an ORF; its role is uncertain. Germline trimming cut 3 bases from V and 5 bases from J; bases unmatched to any gene: 9. The CDR3 extends over 17 amino acids.

The J gene is TRBJ1-5, the V gene TRBV5-1; D perhaps matches TRBD1 (5 bases). The V gene lost 3 bases and the J gene lost 2 bases, with 12 bases spanning the gap. This CDR3 is 15 amino acids long. Germline values: CDR1 SGHRS, CDR2 YFSETQ. As DNA, the CDR3 is TGCGCCAGCAGCTCGTCCGGGGGGGGCAATCAGCCCCAGCATTTT. Translating gives CASSSSGGGNQPQHF. Supplemented by reference TRBV5-1 and TRBJ1-5, the full variable domain reads KAGVTQTPRYLIKTRGQQVTLSCSPISGHRSVSWYQQTPGQGLQFLFEYFSETQRNKGNFPGRFSGRQFSNSRSEMNVSTLELGDSALYLCASSSSGGGNQPQHFGDGTRLSIL.

CDR3 residues: CASSLLSGAFSGNTIYF. The CDR3 DNA is TGTGCCAGCTCACTACTAAGTGGAGCATTCTCTGGAAACACCATATATTTT. The chain is built from TRBV18 and TRBJ1-3; D call uncertain. V lost 4 bases to trimming and J lost 0 bases, with 16 bases between them. The CDR3 is 17 residues long. Germline CDR1 and CDR2: KGHSH and LQKENI.

This clonotype was recorded a few times. The chain uses TRBV10-3 and TRBJ2-5; unclear D gene. CDR3 size: 12 residues. Trimming shortened V by 4 bases and J by 4 bases, and 7 bases separated the two germline ends. Germline CDR1 and CDR2: ENHRY and SYGVKD. In DNA, the CDR3 is TGTGCCATCAGTGGACTGCGAGAGACCCAGTACTTC. This encodes CAISGLRETQYF.

The chain combines TRBV12-3 or TRBV12-4 with TRBJ2-5, with 8 bases fitting TRBD1. Trimming at V came to 3 bases and at J to 2 bases, leaving 2 bases not matched to a gene. The CDR3 contains 14 residues. The CDR3 DNA follows: TGTGCCAGCAGTTTGCAGGGGGCACAAGAGACCCAGTACTTC. Translating it yields CASSLQGAQETQYF.

In this sample, this clonotype turned up a few times. The junction and the germline gene differ at one end; a read error may be behind it. The chain uses TRBV5-1 and TRBJ2-2; D is ambiguous. Looked up from germline, CDR1 is SGHRS and CDR2 is YFSETQ. The CDR3 loop spans 11 amino acids. DNA of the CDR3: TGCGCCAGCAGGGAAACCGGAGAGCTGTTTTTT. Amino acid sequence: CASRETGELFF.

The chain links TRBV20-1 to TRBJ2-7, with 7 bases lining up with TRBD2. The CDR3 has 12 residues. The germline gives CDR1 DFQATT, CDR2 SNEGSKA (reference sequence). V gave up 4 bases and J gave up 4 bases; unmatched junction bases: 4. CDR3 protein: CSATTGGYEQYF. In nucleotides, the CDR3 is TGCAGTGCTACCACCGGGGGGTACGAGCAGTACTTC.

The CDR3 reads CASSFVGRQSSYEQYF. The CDR3, as DNA: TGTGCCAGCAGCTTCGTCGGCCGGCAGAGCTCCTACGAGCAGTACTTC. The chain uses TRBV5-4 and TRBJ2-7; no definite D call. CDR3 length equals 16 residues. In germline, CDR1 is SGHNT, CDR2 YYREEE (reference sequence). V was pared by 2 bases and J by 0 bases, with 15 bases between.

V is TRBV20-1 and J is TRBJ1-1; weak D call: TRBD1 (5 bases). The V and J ends lost 7 bases and 2 bases respectively, with 17 bases between them. The CDR3 has 14 amino acids. The germline V gene encodes CDR1 DFQATT and CDR2 SNEGSKA (reference sequence). CDR3 loop: CSGTKPSLNTEAFF. As DNA, the CDR3 is TGCAGTGGGACAAAACCTAGTTTAAACACTGAAGCTTTCTTT.

By its share, this clonotype is medium-sized (0.01 to 0.1%). The CDR3 coding sequence is TGTGCCAGCAGCGCCTTAGAAAGATACGAGCAGTACTTC. It translates to CASSALERYEQYF. The chain joins TRBV5-6 to TRBJ2-7; D is undetermined. The germline V gene encodes CDR1 SGHDT and CDR2 YYEEEE. This CDR3 has 13 amino acids. Trimming shortened V by 4 bases and J by 4 bases, and 12 bases separated the two germline ends.

This sequence joins TRBV7-2 and TRBJ2-2; D assignment may be TRBD1 or TRBD2 (6 bases each). In germline, CDR1 is SGHTA, CDR2 FQGNSA. The V end lost 1 base, the J end lost 3 bases, and 9 bases lay between the germline ends. The CDR3 consists of 15 residues. DNA of the CDR3: TGTGCCAGCAGCTTAGGGGGGGCCCACACCGGGGAGCTGTTTTTT. Translated: CASSLGGAHTGELFF.